One and the same sample provided the 11 T cell receptor beta chains below, sequenced in a study of blood T cells in healthy people across ages. A second about 6 to 12 cycle PCR used barcoded and J-beta primers. TCRdb reprocessed the 5' RACE reads with MiXCR, giving one entry per CDR3 protein. The sample lists roughly 2 million distinct CDR3 sequences, roughly 49% seen once, with less than 2.5% in the top ten. What was sequenced was blood. The receptors were sampled from a woman in her thirties or forties in good health.

In this sample, this clonotype turned up a few times. V is TRBV2 and J is TRBJ2-5; 8 nucleotides align to TRBD1. Germline-derived CDR1 and CDR2 are SNHLY and FYNNEI. V gave up 2 bases and J gave up 13 bases; unmatched junction bases: 12. The CDR3 consists of 14 residues. CDR3 sequence reads: CASSEQGASPHSYF. The CDR3, as DNA: TGTGCCAGCAGTGAACAGGGGGCTTCCCCGCACTCGTACTTC.

The rearrangement uses TRBV29-1 and TRBJ2-3, with TRBD1 as a possible D gene (5 bases). CDR1 is SQVTM and CDR2 is ANQGSEA in the germline V gene. V was shortened by 6 bases and J by 11 bases, with 15 bases between the two germline ends. This CDR3 has 11 amino acids. The CDR3 here is CSVPVGPLQYF. The CDR3 coding sequence is TGCAGCGTCCCCGTGGGGCCGTTGCAGTATTTT.

This clonotype came up a few times. The chain employs TRBV7-9 and TRBJ2-5; TRBD1 agrees at 8 bases. With V trimmed by 5 bases and J by 5 bases, 10 bases remained unmatched. Per germline, CDR1 SEHNR and CDR2 FQNEAQ (reference sequence). The CDR3 is 15 amino acids. DNA of the CDR3: TGTGCCAGCAGCCAAGTCAGGGGGCTCTTGGAGACCCAGTACTTC. Its translation: CASSQVRGLLETQYF.

The rearrangement uses TRBV4-3 and TRBJ2-3, with D perhaps matching TRBD1 (6 bases). CDR1 and CDR2 (germline): LGHNA, YSLEER. The CDR3 has 13 residues. With 0 bases removed from V and 10 bases from J, the gap between germline ends came to 11 bases. CDR3 sequence (DNA): TGCGCCAGCAGCCAAGATCGGCCAGGGGCGCAGTATTTT. It yields the protein CASSQDRPGAQYF.

The chain joins TRBV12-3 or TRBV12-4 to TRBJ2-7; D remains unclear. Deletions cut 3 bases from V and 1 base from J, with 13 bases between. The CDR3 covers 15 residues. The CDR3 here is CASSFEPGTSYEQYF. CDR3 DNA sequence: TGTGCCAGCAGTTTCGAGCCAGGCACATCCTACGAGCAGTACTTC.

The V gene is TRBV7-2, the J gene TRBJ1-6; 7 positions match TRBD1. The trim removed 2 bases at V and 6 bases at J, leaving 7 bases unmatched. The length of the CDR3 is 16 residues. The V gene's germline CDR1 is SGHTA and CDR2 FQGNSA. CDR3 sequence (DNA): TGTGCCAGCAGCTTAATGGCCCGGGACAGTAATTCACCCCTCCACTTT. Amino acids: CASSLMARDSNSPLHF.

This clonotype was seen more than once but under ten times. The J gene is TRBJ2-7, the V gene TRBV7-9; TRBD1 might be the D (5 bases). Between the trimmed V and J ends, which lost 4 bases and 3 bases, there was a span of 10 bases. From germline, CDR1 is SEHNR and CDR2 FQNEAQ (reference sequence). The CDR3 runs 13 residues. CDR3 loop: CASSSSGIYEQYF. The CDR3 nucleotides read TGTGCCAGCAGCTCCTCAGGGATCTACGAGCAGTACTTC.

CDR3 bases: TGTGCCAGCGCACCCAGAAGTTCGTACGAGCAGTACTTC. Encoded protein: CASAPRSSYEQYF. The chain recombines TRBV28 with TRBJ2-4; D is unclear. The end of the DNA is better explained by TRBJ2-7, so the J call may be wrong. There are 13 residues in the CDR3. From germline, CDR1 is MDHEN and CDR2 SYDVKM.

This clonotype was observed a single time. The chain is built from TRBV25-1 and TRBJ2-1; D ambiguous. The CDR3 totals 14 residues. V lost 2 bases and J 6 bases, leaving 11 bases between the germline ends. Germline V gives CDR1 MGHDK, CDR2 SYGVNS. The CDR3 DNA sequence: TGTGCCAGCAGTGAACGTGTTACGATCAATGAGCAGTTCTTC. This translates into CASSERVTINEQFF.

This clonotype was recorded only once. The rearrangement joins TRBV12-3 or TRBV12-4 to TRBJ2-5, with D unclear. This CDR3 contains 11 residues. Trimming shortened V by 7 bases and J by 6 bases, and 9 bases separated the two germline ends. The CDR3 region has the DNA TGTGCCAGCAAGATCGGGCAGACCCAGTACTTC. It encodes CASKIGQTQYF.

The chain employs TRBV6-2 or TRBV6-3 and TRBJ2-3; 13 nucleotides agree with TRBD2. Germline CDR1 reads MNHEY; CDR2 reads SVGEGT. Losses at the gene ends were 7 bases for V and 1 base for J; bases not matched to a gene: 8. The CDR3 contains 17 residues. CDR3 nucleotides: TGTGCCAGCACTTCCGCAGGACTAGCGGGGGGCACAGATACGCAGTATTTT. The encoded protein is CASTSAGLAGGTDTQYF.